Listed here are 2 T cell receptor beta chains from one sample, sequenced in a study of blood T cell repertoires in COVID-19. The table came from immunoSEQ multiplex PCR; TCRdb's copy has only in-frame clones and leaves some out. The table has about 73,000 clones, 82% seen once. The sequencing input was peripheral blood. These receptors were collected from an older woman with acute or convalescent COVID-19.

This clone was counted a single time. The chain couples TRBV3-1 (or the pseudogene TRBV3-2) to TRBJ1-2, with 8 bases that match TRBD1. Germline-derived CDR1 and CDR2 are LGHDT and YNNKEL (reference sequence). Trimming took 0 bases from V and 8 from J; bases not matched to a gene: 8. The CDR3 is made up of 15 amino acids. CDR3 region: CASSQDSRTGKGYTF. The DNA of the CDR3 is TGTGCCAGCAGCCAAGACTCTCGGACAGGGAAAGGCTACACCTTC.

This clone came up once. V gene TRBV4-1 combines with J gene TRBJ2-3; D remains unclear. The CDR3 has 13 residues. Looked up from germline, CDR1 is MGHRA and CDR2 is YSYEKL. The V end was cut by 6 bases, the J end by 3 bases, with 10 bases between. The CDR3 nucleotides are TGCGCCAGCAGTCTCCTAATTACAGATACGCAGTATTTT. This sequence encodes CASSLLITDTQYF.